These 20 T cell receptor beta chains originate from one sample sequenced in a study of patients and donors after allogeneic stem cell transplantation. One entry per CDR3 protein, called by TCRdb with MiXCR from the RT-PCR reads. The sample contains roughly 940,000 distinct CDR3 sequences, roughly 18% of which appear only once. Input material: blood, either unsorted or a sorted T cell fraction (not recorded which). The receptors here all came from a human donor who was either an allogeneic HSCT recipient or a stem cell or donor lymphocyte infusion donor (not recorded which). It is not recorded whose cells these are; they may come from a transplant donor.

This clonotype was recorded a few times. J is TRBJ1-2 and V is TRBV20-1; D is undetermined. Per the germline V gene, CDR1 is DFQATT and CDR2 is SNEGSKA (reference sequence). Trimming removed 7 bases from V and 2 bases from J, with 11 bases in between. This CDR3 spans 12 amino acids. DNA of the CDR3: TGCAGTGGTACTGGGGTAAACTATGGCTACACCTTC. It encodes CSGTGVNYGYTF.

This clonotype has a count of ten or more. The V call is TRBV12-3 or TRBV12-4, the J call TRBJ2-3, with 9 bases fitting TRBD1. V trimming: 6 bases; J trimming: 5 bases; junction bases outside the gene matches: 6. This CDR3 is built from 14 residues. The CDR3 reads CASSPGQGGDTQYF. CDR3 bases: TGTGCCAGCAGCCCGGGACAGGGTGGAGATACGCAGTATTTT.

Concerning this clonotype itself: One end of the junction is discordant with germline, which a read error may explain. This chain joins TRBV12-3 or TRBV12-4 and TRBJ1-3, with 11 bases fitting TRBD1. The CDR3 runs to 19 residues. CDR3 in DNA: TGTGCCAGCAGCTTAGGTCCCGGGACAGGGGGACATACTGGAAACACCATATATTTT. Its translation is CASSLGPGTGGHTGNTIYF.

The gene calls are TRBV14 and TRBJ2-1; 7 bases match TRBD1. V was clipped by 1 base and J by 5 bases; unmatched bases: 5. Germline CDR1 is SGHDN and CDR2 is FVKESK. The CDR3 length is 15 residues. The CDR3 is CASSQGGTVNNEQFF. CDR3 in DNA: TGTGCCAGCAGCCAAGGGGGGACAGTTAACAATGAGCAGTTCTTC.

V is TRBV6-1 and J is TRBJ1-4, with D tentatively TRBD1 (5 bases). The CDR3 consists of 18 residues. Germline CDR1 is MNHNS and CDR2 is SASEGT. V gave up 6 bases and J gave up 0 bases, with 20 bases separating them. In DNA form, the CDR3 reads TGTGCCAGCAGCACTGGGGGTGTTTCGGAAGCAACTAATGAAAAACTGTTTTTT. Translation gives CASSTGGVSEATNEKLFF.

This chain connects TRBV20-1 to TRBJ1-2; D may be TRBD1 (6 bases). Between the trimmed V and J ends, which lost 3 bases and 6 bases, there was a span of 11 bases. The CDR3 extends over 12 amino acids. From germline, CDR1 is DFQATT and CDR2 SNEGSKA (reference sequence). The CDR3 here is CSARHRAHGYTF. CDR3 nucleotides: TGCAGTGCTAGGCACAGGGCCCATGGCTACACCTTC.

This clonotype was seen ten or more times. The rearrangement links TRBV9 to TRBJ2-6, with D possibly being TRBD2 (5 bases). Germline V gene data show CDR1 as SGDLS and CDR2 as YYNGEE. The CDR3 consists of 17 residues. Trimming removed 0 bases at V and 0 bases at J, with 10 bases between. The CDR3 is CASSVGTPTSGANVLTF. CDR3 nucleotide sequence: TGTGCCAGCAGCGTAGGGACTCCTACCTCTGGGGCCAACGTCCTGACTTTC.

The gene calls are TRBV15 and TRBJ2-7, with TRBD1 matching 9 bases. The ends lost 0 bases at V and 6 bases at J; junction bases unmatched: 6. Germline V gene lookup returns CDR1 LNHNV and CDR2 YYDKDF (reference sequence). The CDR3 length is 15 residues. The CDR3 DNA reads TGTGCCACCAGCAGAGATCCCGGGACAGGGTTCGAGCAGTACTTC. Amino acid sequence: CATSRDPGTGFEQYF. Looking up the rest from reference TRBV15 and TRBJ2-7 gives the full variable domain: DAMVIQNPRYQVTQFGKPVTLSCSQTLNHNVMYWYQQKSSQAPKLLFHYYDKDFNNEADTPDNFQSRRPNTSFCFLDIRSPGLGDTAMYLCATSRDPGTGFEQYFGPGTRLTVT.

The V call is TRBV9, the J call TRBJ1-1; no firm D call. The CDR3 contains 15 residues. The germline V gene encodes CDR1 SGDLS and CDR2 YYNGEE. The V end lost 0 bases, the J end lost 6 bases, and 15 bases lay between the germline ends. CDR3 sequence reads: CASSVEPLGLPEAFF. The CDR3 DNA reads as TGTGCCAGCAGCGTAGAGCCCTTAGGTCTGCCTGAAGCTTTCTTT.

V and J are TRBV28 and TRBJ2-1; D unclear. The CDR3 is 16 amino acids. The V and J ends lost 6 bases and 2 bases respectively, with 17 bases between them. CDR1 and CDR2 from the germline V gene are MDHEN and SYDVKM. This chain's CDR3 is CASRARPLSPYNEQFF. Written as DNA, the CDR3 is TGTGCCAGCAGGGCCCGGCCTTTGAGTCCCTACAATGAGCAGTTCTTC.

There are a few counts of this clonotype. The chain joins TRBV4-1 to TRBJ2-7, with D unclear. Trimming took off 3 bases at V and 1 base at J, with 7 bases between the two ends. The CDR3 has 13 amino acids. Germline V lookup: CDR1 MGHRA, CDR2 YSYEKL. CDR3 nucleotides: TGCGCCAGCAGCCACGGGTTTTCCTACGAGCAGTACTTC. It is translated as CASSHGFSYEQYF.

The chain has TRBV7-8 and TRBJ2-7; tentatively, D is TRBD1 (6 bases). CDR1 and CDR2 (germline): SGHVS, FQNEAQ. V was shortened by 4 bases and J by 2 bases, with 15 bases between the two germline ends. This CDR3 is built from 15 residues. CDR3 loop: CASSSFSGTTYEQYF. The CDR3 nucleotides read TGTGCCAGCAGCTCATTTTCCGGGACAACCTACGAGCAGTACTTC.

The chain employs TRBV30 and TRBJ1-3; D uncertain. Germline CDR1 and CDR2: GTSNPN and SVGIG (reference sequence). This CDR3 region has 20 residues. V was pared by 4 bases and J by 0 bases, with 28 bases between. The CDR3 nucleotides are TGTGCCTGGACAGAGGAGTTCGGGCCGTGGACTCCGAGCTCTGGAAACACCATATATTTT. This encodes CAWTEEFGPWTPSSGNTIYF.

The CDR3 region has the DNA TGTGCCAGCAGTTACAGGGCAGGGATATACGAGCAGTACTTC. Amino acid sequence: CASSYRAGIYEQYF. The rearrangement links TRBV6-5 to TRBJ2-7; D possibly corresponds to TRBD1 (5 bases). The CDR3 has 14 amino acids. Germline V lookup: CDR1 MNHEY, CDR2 SVGAGI. V was clipped by 2 bases and J by 4 bases, with 12 bases between them.

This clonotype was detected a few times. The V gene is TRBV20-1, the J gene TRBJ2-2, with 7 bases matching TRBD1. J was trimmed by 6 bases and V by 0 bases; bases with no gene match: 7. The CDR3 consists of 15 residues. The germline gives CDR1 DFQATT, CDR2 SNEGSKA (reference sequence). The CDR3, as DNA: TGCAGTGCTAGAGAGGGCAGGGGGAGAGCCGGGGAGCTGTTTTTT. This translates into CSAREGRGRAGELFF.

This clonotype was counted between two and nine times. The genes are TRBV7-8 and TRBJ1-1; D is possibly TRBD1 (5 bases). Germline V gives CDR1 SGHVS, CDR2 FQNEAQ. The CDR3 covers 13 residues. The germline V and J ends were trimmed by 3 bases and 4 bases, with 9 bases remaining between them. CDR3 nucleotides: TGTGCCAGCAGCTTTAAAGGGACCACTGAAGCTTTCTTT. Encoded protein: CASSFKGTTEAFF.

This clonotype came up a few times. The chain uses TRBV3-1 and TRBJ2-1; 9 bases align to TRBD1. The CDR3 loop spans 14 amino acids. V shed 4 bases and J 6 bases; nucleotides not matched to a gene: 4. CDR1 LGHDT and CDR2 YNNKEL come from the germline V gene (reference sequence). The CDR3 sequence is CASSLWDRANEQFF. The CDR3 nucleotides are TGTGCCAGCAGCCTTTGGGACAGGGCCAATGAGCAGTTCTTC.

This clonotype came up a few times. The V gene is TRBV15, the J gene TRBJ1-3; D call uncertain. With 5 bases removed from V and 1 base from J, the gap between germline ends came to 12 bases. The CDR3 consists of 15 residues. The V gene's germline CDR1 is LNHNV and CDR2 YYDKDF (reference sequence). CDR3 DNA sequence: TGTGCCACCAGCCTGAATAGAGGTTCTGGAAACACCATATATTTT. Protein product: CATSLNRGSGNTIYF. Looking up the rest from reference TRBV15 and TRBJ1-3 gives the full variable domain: DAMVIQNPRYQVTQFGKPVTLSCSQTLNHNVMYWYQQKSSQAPKLLFHYYDKDFNNEADTPDNFQSRRPNTSFCFLDIRSPGLGDTAMYLCATSLNRGSGNTIYFGEGSWLTVV.

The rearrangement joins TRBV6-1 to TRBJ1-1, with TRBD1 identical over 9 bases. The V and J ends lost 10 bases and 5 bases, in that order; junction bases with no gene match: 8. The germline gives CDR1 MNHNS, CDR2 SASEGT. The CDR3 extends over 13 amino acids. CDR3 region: CATNRGLRTEAFF. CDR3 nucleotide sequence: TGTGCCACTAACAGGGGGCTGAGGACTGAAGCTTTCTTT.

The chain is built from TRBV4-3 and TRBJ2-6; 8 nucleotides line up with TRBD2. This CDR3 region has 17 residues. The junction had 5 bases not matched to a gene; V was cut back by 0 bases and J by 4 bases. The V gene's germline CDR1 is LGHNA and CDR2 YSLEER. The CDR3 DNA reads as TGCGCCAGCAGCCAAGAAGGCGGGGGGCTCGGGGCCAACGTCCTGACTTTC. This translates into CASSQEGGGLGANVLTF.